The present T cell receptor (beta chain) was sequenced within a study of blood T cell repertoires in COVID-19. There are 13 residues in the CDR3. The V segment lost 5 bases and the J segment 3 bases; nucleotides outside the gene matches: 1. Study processing details: Amplification of reference gene primers was used by the study to estimate nucleated cell counts. Libraries were prepared by immunoSEQ multiplex PCR; TCRdb keeps only in-frame clonotypes and omits some of them. Clonal size and the V and J genes are those of that table, whereas D and trimming came from the DNA. The sample consists of a few hundred thousand clones, about 90% of them appearing once. As for this clone: Other DNA sequences of this sample code for an identical CDR3.

The TCR sequence derives from a man in his late teens or twenties who had recovered from COVID-19. The source material was peripheral blood. The chain joins TRBV12-3 or TRBV12-4 to TRBJ2-3, with TRBD1 matching 8 bases. The CDR3 spells CASSRTGTDTQYF. The DNA for the CDR3 is TGTGCCAGCAGTCGGACAGGGACAGATACGCAGTATTTT.